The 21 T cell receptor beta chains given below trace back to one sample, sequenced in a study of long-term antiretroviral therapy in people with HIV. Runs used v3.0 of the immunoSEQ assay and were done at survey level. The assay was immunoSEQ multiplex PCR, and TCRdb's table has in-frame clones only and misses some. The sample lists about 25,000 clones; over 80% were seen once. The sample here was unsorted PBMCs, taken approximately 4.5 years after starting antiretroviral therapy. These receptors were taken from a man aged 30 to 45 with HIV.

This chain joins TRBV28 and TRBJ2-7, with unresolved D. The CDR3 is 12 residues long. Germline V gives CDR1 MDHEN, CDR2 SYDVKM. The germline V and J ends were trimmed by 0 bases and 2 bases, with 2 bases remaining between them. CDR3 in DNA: TGTGCCAGCAGTTTATGGCCCTACGAGCAGTACTTC. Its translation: CASSLWPYEQYF.

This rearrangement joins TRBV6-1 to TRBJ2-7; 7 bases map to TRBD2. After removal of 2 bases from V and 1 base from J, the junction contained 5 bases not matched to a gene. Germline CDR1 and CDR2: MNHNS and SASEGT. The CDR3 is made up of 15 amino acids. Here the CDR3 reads CASSENPSGSYEQYF. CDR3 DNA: TGTGCCAGCAGTGAAAATCCTAGCGGTTCCTACGAGCAGTACTTC.

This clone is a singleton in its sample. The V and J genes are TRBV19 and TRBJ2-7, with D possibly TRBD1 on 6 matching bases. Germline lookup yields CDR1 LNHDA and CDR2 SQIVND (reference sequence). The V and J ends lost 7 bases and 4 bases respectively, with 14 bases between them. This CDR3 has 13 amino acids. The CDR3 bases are TGTGCCAGTAACCCCAGGGGTGGGTACGAGCAGTACTTC. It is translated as CASNPRGGYEQYF.

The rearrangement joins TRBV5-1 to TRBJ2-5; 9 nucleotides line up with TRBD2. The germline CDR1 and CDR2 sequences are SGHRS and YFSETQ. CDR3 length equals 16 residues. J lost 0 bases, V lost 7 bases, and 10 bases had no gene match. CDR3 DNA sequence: TGCGCCAGCGATCCCGGGCGGGGGGGGTACCAAGAGACCCAGTACTTC. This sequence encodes CASDPGRGGYQETQYF.

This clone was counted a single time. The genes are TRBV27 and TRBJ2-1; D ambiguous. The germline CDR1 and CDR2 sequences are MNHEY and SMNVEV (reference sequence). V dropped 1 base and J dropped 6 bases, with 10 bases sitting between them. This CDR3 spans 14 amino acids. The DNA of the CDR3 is TGTGCCAGCAGTTTATTCGTAAGTGGCAATGAGCAGTTCTTC. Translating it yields CASSLFVSGNEQFF.

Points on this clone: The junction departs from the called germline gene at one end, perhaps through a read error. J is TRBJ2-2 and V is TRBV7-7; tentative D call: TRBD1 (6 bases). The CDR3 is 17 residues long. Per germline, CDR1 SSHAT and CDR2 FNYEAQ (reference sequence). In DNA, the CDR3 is TGTGCTAGCAGCCCACAGGGCCGGCATACGAACACCGGGGAGCTGTTTTTT. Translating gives CASSPQGRHTNTGELFF.

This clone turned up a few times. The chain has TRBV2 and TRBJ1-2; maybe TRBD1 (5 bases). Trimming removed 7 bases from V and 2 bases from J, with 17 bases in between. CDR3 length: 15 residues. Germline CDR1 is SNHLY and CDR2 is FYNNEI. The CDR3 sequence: CASIRIERQNYGYTF. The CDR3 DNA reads TGTGCCAGCATCCGCATAGAACGACAGAACTATGGCTACACCTTC.

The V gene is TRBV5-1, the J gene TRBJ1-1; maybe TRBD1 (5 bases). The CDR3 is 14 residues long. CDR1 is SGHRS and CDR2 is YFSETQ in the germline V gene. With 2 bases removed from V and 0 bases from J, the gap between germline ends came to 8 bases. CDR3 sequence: CASSFTGVNTEAFF. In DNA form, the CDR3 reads TGCGCCAGCAGCTTTACAGGCGTGAACACTGAAGCTTTCTTT.

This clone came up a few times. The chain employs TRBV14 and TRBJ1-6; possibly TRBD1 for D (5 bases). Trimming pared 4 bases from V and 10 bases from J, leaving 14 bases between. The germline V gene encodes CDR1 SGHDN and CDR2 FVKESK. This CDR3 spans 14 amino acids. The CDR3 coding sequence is TGTGCCAGCAGCCGGTGGCAGGGAGAGTCACCCCTCCACTTT. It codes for CASSRWQGESPLHF.

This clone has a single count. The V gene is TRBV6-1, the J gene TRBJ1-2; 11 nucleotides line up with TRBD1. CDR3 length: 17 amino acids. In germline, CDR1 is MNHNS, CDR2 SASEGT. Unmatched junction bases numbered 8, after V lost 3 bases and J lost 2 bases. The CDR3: CASSDGIRDRGNYGYTF. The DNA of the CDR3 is TGTGCCAGCAGTGATGGGATCCGGGACAGGGGGAACTATGGCTACACCTTC.

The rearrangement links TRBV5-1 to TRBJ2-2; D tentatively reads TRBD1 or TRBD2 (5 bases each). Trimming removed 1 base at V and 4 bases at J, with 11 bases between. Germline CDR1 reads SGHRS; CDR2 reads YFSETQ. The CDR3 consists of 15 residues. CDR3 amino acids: CASSLTGRGTGELFF. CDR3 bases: TGCGCCAGCAGCTTGACGGGGCGAGGCACCGGGGAGCTGTTTTTT.

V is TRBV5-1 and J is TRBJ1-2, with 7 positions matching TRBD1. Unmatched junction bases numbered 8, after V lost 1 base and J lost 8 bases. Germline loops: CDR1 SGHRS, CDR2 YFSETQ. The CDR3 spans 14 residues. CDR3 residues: CASSLSDRSEGYTF. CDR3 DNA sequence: TGCGCCAGCAGCTTGTCGGACAGGTCGGAGGGCTACACCTTC.

Written as DNA, the CDR3 is TGTGCCAGCTCACAACTAGCGGGAGGCCTCCAAGAGCAGTACTTC. It translates to CASSQLAGGLQEQYF. This sequence joins TRBV18 and TRBJ2-7, with TRBD2 matching over 12 bases. V lost 4 bases, J lost 7 bases, and 8 bases stayed unmatched. CDR3 size: 15 residues. Germline-derived CDR1 and CDR2 are KGHSH and LQKENI.

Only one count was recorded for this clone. The CDR3 sequence is CASSEWGETQYF. The CDR3 coding sequence is TGTGCCAGCAGTGAATGGGGGGAGACCCAGTACTTC. The chain combines TRBV2 with TRBJ2-5, with D perhaps assigned TRBD1 or TRBD2 (5 bases each). V dropped 2 bases and J dropped 5 bases, with 6 bases sitting between them. The CDR3 contains 12 residues. Germline loops: CDR1 SNHLY, CDR2 FYNNEI.

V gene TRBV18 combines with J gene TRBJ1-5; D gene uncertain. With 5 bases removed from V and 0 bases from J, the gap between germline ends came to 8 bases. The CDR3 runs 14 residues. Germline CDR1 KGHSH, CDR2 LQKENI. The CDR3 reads CASSGAASNQPQHF. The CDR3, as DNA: TGTGCCAGCTCAGGAGCCGCTAGCAATCAGCCCCAGCATTTT.

The DNA for the CDR3 is TGTGCCAGCAGTTACTCGCCAGCAGCTAACTATGGCTACACCTTC. Protein sequence: CASSYSPAANYGYTF. V usage is TRBV6-5 and J usage is TRBJ1-2; D is ambiguous. This CDR3 spans 15 amino acids. V was pared by 0 bases and J by 0 bases, with 8 bases between. Germline V gene sequence: CDR1 MNHEY, CDR2 SVGAGI.

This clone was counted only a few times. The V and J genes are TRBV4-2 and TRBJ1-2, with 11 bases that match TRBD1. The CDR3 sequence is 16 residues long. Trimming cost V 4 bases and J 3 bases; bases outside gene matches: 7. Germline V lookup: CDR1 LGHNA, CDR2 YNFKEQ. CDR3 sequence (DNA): TGTGCCAGCAGCCTATCGCCGGGACAGGGGGACTATGGCTACACCTTC. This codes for CASSLSPGQGDYGYTF.

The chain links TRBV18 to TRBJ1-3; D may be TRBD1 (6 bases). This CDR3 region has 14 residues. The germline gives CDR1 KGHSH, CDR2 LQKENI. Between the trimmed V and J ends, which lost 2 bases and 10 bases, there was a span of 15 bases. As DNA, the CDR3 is TGTGCCAGCTCACCAACAGGGACGAAGGGGACCATATATTTT. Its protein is CASSPTGTKGTIYF.

CDR3 amino acids: CASSLAGPNTEAFF. The CDR3 DNA sequence: TGTGCCAGCAGCTTAGCCGGGCCGAACACTGAAGCTTTCTTT. The V and J genes are TRBV11-2 and TRBJ1-1; no clear D. This CDR3 contains 14 residues. The V end lost 1 base, the J end lost 1 base, and 7 bases lay between the germline ends. Germline CDR1 SGHAT, CDR2 FQNNGV.

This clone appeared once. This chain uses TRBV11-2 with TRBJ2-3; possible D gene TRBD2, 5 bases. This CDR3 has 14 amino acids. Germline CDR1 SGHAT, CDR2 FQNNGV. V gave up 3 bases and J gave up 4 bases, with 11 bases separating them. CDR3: CASSFYRGSDTQYF. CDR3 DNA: TGTGCCAGCAGCTTTTATCGGGGATCAGATACGCAGTATTTT. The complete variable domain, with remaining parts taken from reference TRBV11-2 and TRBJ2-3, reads EAGVAQSPRYKIIEKRQSVAFWCNPISGHATLYWYQQILGQGPKLLIQFQNNGVVDDSQLPKDRFSAERLKGVDSTLKIQPAKLEDSAVYLCASSFYRGSDTQYFGPGTRLTVL.

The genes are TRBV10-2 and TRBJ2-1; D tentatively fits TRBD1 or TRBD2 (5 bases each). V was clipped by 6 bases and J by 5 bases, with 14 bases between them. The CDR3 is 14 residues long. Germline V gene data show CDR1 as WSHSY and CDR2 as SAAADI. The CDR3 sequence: CASSRKGPNNEQFF. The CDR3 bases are TGCGCCAGCAGCCGGAAGGGACCGAACAATGAGCAGTTCTTC.